The 32 T cell receptor beta chains below come from one sample, sequenced in a study of blood T cell repertoires in COVID-19. Sequenced by immunoSEQ multiplex PCR; TCRdb stores in-frame clones only, minus some. The sample lists around 290,000 clones; around nine tenths were seen once. The source material was PBMCs or T cells enriched from blood (not recorded which). These receptors all stem from a woman under 30 who had recovered from COVID-19.

V gene TRBV5-1 combines with J gene TRBJ2-1; the D gene is possibly TRBD2 (6 bases). In germline, CDR1 is SGHRS, CDR2 YFSETQ. V was trimmed by 5 bases and J by 3 bases, leaving 18 bases between them. The CDR3 length is 16 residues. CDR3 sequence (DNA): TGCGCCAGCAGTCCAATCCTAGCGAGAATCTACAATGAGCAGTTCTTC. Translating it yields CASSPILARIYNEQFF.

V usage is TRBV28 and J usage is TRBJ2-7, with no clear D. The CDR3 has 11 amino acids. From germline, CDR1 is MDHEN and CDR2 SYDVKM. The ends were cut back, 3 bases at V and 6 bases at J, with 6 bases in the middle. CDR3 in DNA: TGTGCCAGCAGTTTTTACACCGAGCAGTACTTC. Amino acid sequence: CASSFYTEQYF.

The CDR3 is CASKTSGETDTQYF. CDR3 coding DNA: TGCGCCAGTAAAACTAGCGGGGAAACAGATACGCAGTATTTT. The chain joins TRBV4-3 to TRBJ2-3; the match to TRBD2 covers 10 bases. Looked up from germline, CDR1 is LGHNA and CDR2 is YSLEER. V dropped 9 bases and J dropped 3; count of bases not matched to a gene: 6. The CDR3 is 14 amino acids.

This rearrangement joins TRBV6-2 or TRBV6-3 to TRBJ1-5; D uncertain. Trimming stripped 5 bases from V and 1 base from J, with 9 bases between. The germline CDR1 and CDR2 sequences are MNHEY and SVGEGT. This CDR3 is built from 14 residues. The CDR3 here is CASSKIQSNQPQHF. The CDR3 bases are TGTGCCAGCAGTAAAATACAAAGCAATCAGCCCCAGCATTTT.

CDR3 residues: CASKQGGPYNEQFF. The CDR3 nucleotides are TGTGCCAGCAAACAGGGGGGTCCCTACAATGAGCAGTTCTTC. The genes are TRBV11-2 and TRBJ2-1, with 8 bases matching TRBD1. The germline gives CDR1 SGHAT, CDR2 FQNNGV. V trimming: 7 bases; J trimming: 2 bases; junction bases outside the gene matches: 4. This CDR3 contains 14 residues.

The CDR3 nucleotides read TGCGCCAGCAGCCATTCGACAGGGGGCGGCACTGAAGCTTTCTTT. Amino acid sequence: CASSHSTGGGTEAFF. V is TRBV4-1 and J is TRBJ1-1; 10 bases agree with TRBD1. The length of the CDR3 is 15 residues. The V segment lost 3 bases and the J segment 4 bases; nucleotides outside the gene matches: 5. Germline-derived CDR1 and CDR2 are MGHRA and YSYEKL.

The V and J genes are TRBV9 and TRBJ2-7; 8 bases agree with TRBD1. The CDR3 spans 14 residues. Germline V gives CDR1 SGDLS, CDR2 YYNGEE. V lost 4 bases and J lost 3; bases outside the gene matches: 6. The CDR3 nucleotides are TGTGCCAGCAGCCCGCGACAGGGGAACTACGAGCAGTACTTC. Protein sequence: CASSPRQGNYEQYF.

The chain is built from TRBV3-1 (or the pseudogene TRBV3-2) and TRBJ2-2; D possibly corresponds to TRBD2 (5 bases). Deletions cut 0 bases from V and 6 bases from J, with 14 bases between. The CDR3 has 16 amino acids. From germline, CDR1 is LGHDT and CDR2 YNNKEL (reference sequence). DNA of the CDR3: TGTGCCAGCAGCCAAGATCGGAGCCGAGGGCCCGGGGAGCTGTTTTTT. Amino acids: CASSQDRSRGPGELFF.

The rearrangement uses TRBV7-2 and TRBJ1-4; 7 bases fit TRBD1. The CDR3 is 14 residues long. Germline V lookup: CDR1 SGHTA, CDR2 FQGNSA. V shed 3 bases and J 5 bases; nucleotides not matched to a gene: 3. The CDR3 bases are TGTGCCAGCAGCTTCGACAGGGCCAATGAAAAACTGTTTTTT. Encoded protein: CASSFDRANEKLFF.

This chain links TRBV3-1 (or the pseudogene TRBV3-2) with TRBJ1-6; D may be TRBD1 (5 bases). Trimming pared 1 base from V and 0 bases from J, leaving 7 bases between. Per germline, CDR1 LGHDT and CDR2 YNNKEL (reference sequence). The CDR3 contains 16 residues. CDR3 residues: CASSQGGGSYNSPLHF. DNA for the CDR3: TGTGCCAGCAGCCAAGGCGGGGGCTCCTATAATTCACCCCTCCACTTT.

The chain combines TRBV7-3 with TRBJ2-2; 7 bases align to TRBD2. Germline V gene data show CDR1 as SGHTA and CDR2 as FQGTGA. The CDR3 length is 16 residues. V was clipped by 2 bases and J by 3 bases; unmatched bases: 6. The CDR3 protein is CASSLGPRGDTGELFF. In DNA, the CDR3 is TGTGCCAGCAGCTTAGGCCCCCGGGGGGACACCGGGGAGCTGTTTTTT.

J is TRBJ2-2 and V is TRBV28; 9 bases align to TRBD2. This CDR3 is built from 15 residues. Germline assignment: CDR1 MDHEN and CDR2 SYDVKM. After removal of 5 bases from V and 5 bases from J, the junction contained 6 bases not matched to a gene. The CDR3 nucleotides are TGTGCCAGCAGTCCCCTAGCGGGGTGGACCGGGGAGCTGTTTTTT. Amino acid sequence: CASSPLAGWTGELFF.

The chain is built from TRBV19 and TRBJ2-7; 7 positions match TRBD1. The trim removed 4 bases at V and 2 bases at J, leaving 11 bases unmatched. In germline, CDR1 is LNHDA, CDR2 SQIVND (reference sequence). CDR3 length: 16 amino acids. The CDR3 region is CASSTRGQLFPYEQYF. The CDR3 region has the DNA TGTGCCAGTAGTACCCGGGGACAGCTATTTCCCTACGAGCAGTACTTC.

The chain uses TRBV7-3 and TRBJ1-1; TRBD1 matches at 8 bases. J gave up 0 bases and V 0 bases, and 9 bases lay outside the gene matches. Germline CDR1 reads SGHTA; CDR2 reads FQGTGA. The CDR3 loop spans 18 amino acids. The CDR3 DNA follows: TGTGCCAGCAGCTTAACGACTCTAGGGACAGGAGTGAACACTGAAGCTTTCTTT. As protein: CASSLTTLGTGVNTEAFF.

The chain couples TRBV4-1 to TRBJ2-1; D may be TRBD2 (6 bases). Deletions cut 0 bases from V and 6 bases from J, with 15 bases between. This CDR3 has 16 amino acids. Germline V CDR1 and CDR2: MGHRA, YSYEKL. The CDR3, as DNA: TGCGCCAGCAGCCAAGAACCGGGAGATCTAAGCAATGAGCAGTTCTTC. Translating gives CASSQEPGDLSNEQFF.

The rearrangement links TRBV9 to TRBJ1-2; D is unclear. Germline-derived CDR1 and CDR2 are SGDLS and YYNGEE. V gave up 0 bases and J gave up 8 bases, with 11 bases separating them. The CDR3 length is 13 residues. Here the CDR3 reads CASSVGGNWGYTF. The CDR3 nucleotides read TGTGCCAGCAGCGTAGGAGGGAATTGGGGCTACACCTTC.

The count of this clone is one. The rearrangement uses TRBV27 and TRBJ2-1, with TRBD2 matching over 7 bases. This CDR3 is 12 amino acids long. After removal of 2 bases from V and 15 bases from J, the junction contained 7 bases not matched to a gene. Looked up from germline, CDR1 is MNHEY and CDR2 is SMNVEV (reference sequence). The CDR3 sequence: CASSLPGTMPFF. The CDR3 nucleotides are TGTGCCAGCAGTTTACCAGGGACTATGCCGTTCTTC.

The chain links TRBV5-4 to TRBJ2-1, with 12 bases aligning to TRBD2. Per the germline V gene, CDR1 is SGHNT and CDR2 is YYREEE (reference sequence). J gave up 6 bases and V 0 bases, and 7 bases lay outside the gene matches. CDR3 length: 17 amino acids. CDR3 bases: TGTGCCAGCAGCTTGGGACTAGCGGGAGCGGGTGGCAATGAGCAGTTCTTC. It specifies CASSLGLAGAGGNEQFF. Complete variable domain (other parts from reference TRBV5-4 and TRBJ2-1): ETGVTQSPTHLIKTRGQQVTLRCSSQSGHNTVSWYQQALGQGPQFIFQYYREEENGRGNFPPRFSGLQFPNYSSELNVNALELDDSALYLCASSLGLAGAGGNEQFFGPGTRLTVL.

This chain links TRBV4-3 with TRBJ2-5, with 7 nucleotides matching TRBD2. CDR3 length: 16 amino acids. J lost 7 bases, V lost 1 base, and 12 bases had no gene match. CDR1 and CDR2 from the germline V gene are LGHNA and YSLEER. The CDR3 reads CASSQGGTGLGATQYF. Written as DNA, the CDR3 is TGCGCCAGCAGCCAAGGTGGGACCGGACTAGGAGCGACCCAGTACTTC.

The rearrangement joins TRBV6-1 to TRBJ1-2; 7 positions match TRBD1. CDR1 is MNHNS, CDR2 SASEGT, per germline. The CDR3 spans 15 residues. The V gene end was trimmed by 2 bases and the J gene end by 4 bases; junction bases not matched to a gene: 7. CDR3 amino acids: CASSEFRQGGYGYTF. The DNA of the CDR3 is TGTGCCAGCAGTGAATTCCGACAGGGAGGCTATGGCTACACCTTC.

This clone was detected only once. This chain uses TRBV4-1 with TRBJ2-3, with 11 bases aligning to TRBD2. Germline lookup yields CDR1 MGHRA and CDR2 YSYEKL. Germline trimming cut 6 bases from V and 2 bases from J; bases unmatched to any gene: 4. The CDR3 spans 15 residues. For the CDR3, the DNA is TGCGCCAGCAGAAGGGGACTAGCGGACACAGATACGCAGTATTTT. Translated, it gives CASRRGLADTDTQYF.

V usage is TRBV2 and J usage is TRBJ2-3, with no clear D. The germline V and J ends were trimmed by 5 bases and 1 base, with 13 bases remaining between them. Germline assignment: CDR1 SNHLY and CDR2 FYNNEI. The CDR3 totals 15 residues. CDR3 coding DNA: TGTGCCAGCAGTCCGACCCTAAGCGGCACAGATACGCAGTATTTT. Translation gives CASSPTLSGTDTQYF.

The CDR3 DNA reads TGTGCCAGCAGCGTAGGGCAGGGGCCCCCTTCGTCCCTCCACTTT. Translation: CASSVGQGPPSSLHF. This chain links TRBV9 with TRBJ1-6; D may be TRBD1 (6 bases). From germline, CDR1 is SGDLS and CDR2 YYNGEE. The CDR3 is made up of 15 amino acids. V shed 0 bases and J shed 14 bases, with 18 bases lying between them.

This clone occurred a few times. The chain uses TRBV29-1 and TRBJ2-5, with 10 positions matching TRBD1. Germline values: CDR1 SQVTM, CDR2 ANQGSEA. Trimming cost V 6 bases and J 5 bases; bases outside gene matches: 12. The CDR3 is 15 residues long. The DNA of the CDR3 is TGCAGCGTCTTACGACAGGGGGCGAGAGGGGAGACCCAGTACTTC. Amino acid sequence: CSVLRQGARGETQYF.

The chain employs TRBV7-9 and TRBJ2-1; 8 nucleotides agree with TRBD2. The CDR3 sequence is 18 residues long. The germline V gene has CDR1 SEHNR and CDR2 FQNEAQ (reference sequence). V lost 4 bases and J lost 2; bases outside the gene matches: 13. The CDR3 sequence: CASSSPLEREMPYNEQFF. CDR3 in DNA: TGTGCCAGCAGCTCCCCCCTAGAGCGGGAGATGCCCTACAATGAGCAGTTCTTC.

This chain connects TRBV2 to TRBJ2-3; D may be TRBD2 (5 bases). With 6 bases removed from V and 3 bases from J, the gap between germline ends came to 16 bases. The germline V gene has CDR1 SNHLY and CDR2 FYNNEI. The CDR3 totals 15 residues. The CDR3 spells CASRDVGRATDTQYF. CDR3 DNA: TGTGCCAGCAGAGACGTGGGGAGAGCAACAGATACGCAGTATTTT.

This chain uses TRBV7-9 with TRBJ2-1; weak D call: TRBD2 (5 bases). V was cut by 11 bases and J by 3 bases, with 17 bases left in between. CDR1 and CDR2 from the germline V gene are SEHNR and FQNEAQ (reference sequence). The CDR3 consists of 14 residues. The DNA for the CDR3 is TGTGCCCATTCAGGTAGACTAATCTACAATGAGCAGTTCTTC. It is translated as CAHSGRLIYNEQFF.

The V and J genes are TRBV29-1 and TRBJ1-5; 9 nucleotides match TRBD1. Germline values: CDR1 SQVTM, CDR2 ANQGSEA. This CDR3 region has 14 residues. V gave up 7 bases and J gave up 4 bases; unmatched junction bases: 8. The DNA of the CDR3 is TGCAGCGCGAAGACAGGGGGAGATAATCAGCCCCAGCATTTT. Translation: CSAKTGGDNQPQHF.

The genes are TRBV28 and TRBJ1-6; a weak D match, TRBD1 (6 bases). V gave up 2 bases and J gave up 5 bases, with 13 bases separating them. There are 16 residues in the CDR3. Germline loops: CDR1 MDHEN, CDR2 SYDVKM. CDR3 coding DNA: TGTGCCAGCAGTTTAGCGGGGGCGGACGATAATTCACCCCTCCACTTT. Encoded protein: CASSLAGADDNSPLHF.

The chain uses TRBV28 and TRBJ1-1; 7 bases fit TRBD1. The ends lost 6 bases at V and 9 bases at J; junction bases unmatched: 7. CDR3 length equals 12 residues. Germline assignment: CDR1 MDHEN and CDR2 SYDVKM. The DNA of the CDR3 is TGTGCCAGCAGGAGGACGGGACAGAAAGCTTTCTTT. It yields the protein CASRRTGQKAFF. The full variable domain, in which reference TRBV28 and TRBJ1-1 provide the parts outside the CDR3, is DVKVTQSSRYLVKRTGEKVFLECVQDMDHENMFWYRQDPGLGLRLIYFSYDVKMKEKGDIPEGYSVSREKKERFSLILESASTNQTSMYLCASRRTGQKAFFGQGTRLTVV.

The chain recombines TRBV3-1 (or the pseudogene TRBV3-2) with TRBJ1-2; possible D gene TRBD1, 5 bases. The CDR3 totals 14 residues. The germline gives CDR1 LGHDT, CDR2 YNNKEL (reference sequence). Trimming removed 6 bases from V and 5 bases from J, with 16 bases in between. Here the CDR3 DNA reads TGTGCCAGCAGGAGCGAGTTGACAGTTTATGGCTACACCTTC. Protein sequence: CASRSELTVYGYTF.

The chain recombines TRBV30 with TRBJ1-1; 7 positions agree with TRBD1. Looked up from germline, CDR1 is GTSNPN and CDR2 is SVGIG (reference sequence). The CDR3 loop spans 12 amino acids. V lost 8 bases and J lost 2; bases outside the gene matches: 5. The CDR3 bases are TGTGCCGGAAGGGACAGCAACACTGAAGCTTTCTTT. Protein sequence: CAGRDSNTEAFF.